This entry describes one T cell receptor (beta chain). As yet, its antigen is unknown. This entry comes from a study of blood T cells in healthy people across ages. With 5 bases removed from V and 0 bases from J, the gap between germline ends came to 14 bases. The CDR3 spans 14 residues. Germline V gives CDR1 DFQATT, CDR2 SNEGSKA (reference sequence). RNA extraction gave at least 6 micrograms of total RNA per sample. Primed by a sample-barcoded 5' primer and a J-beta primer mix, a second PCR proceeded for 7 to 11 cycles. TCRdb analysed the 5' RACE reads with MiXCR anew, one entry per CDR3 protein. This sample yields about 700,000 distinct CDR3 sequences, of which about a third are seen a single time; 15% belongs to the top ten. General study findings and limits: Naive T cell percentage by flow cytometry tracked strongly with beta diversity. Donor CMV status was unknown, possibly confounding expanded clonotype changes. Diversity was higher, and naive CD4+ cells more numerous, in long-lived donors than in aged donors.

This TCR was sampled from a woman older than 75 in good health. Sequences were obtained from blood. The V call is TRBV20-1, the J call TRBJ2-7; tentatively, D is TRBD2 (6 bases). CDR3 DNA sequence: TGCAGTGCTTCCGGGACTCTACGCTCCTACGAGCAGTACTTC. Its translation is CSASGTLRSYEQYF.